The rows below give T cell receptor beta chains drawn from one sample of a study of blood T cell repertoires in COVID-19. TCRdb's table, derived via immunoSEQ multiplex PCR, lists solely in-frame clones and lacks some. The data show around 240,000 clones, roughly 83% seen once. The specimen was PBMCs or T cells enriched from blood (not recorded which). These receptors all stem from a woman in her fifties or sixties who had recovered from COVID-19. CDR3s leave out the opening cysteine and the closing phenylalanine or tryptophan. Rows give clone size only sometimes, using once, few, many, or a class for an expanded clone.

clone_size	v_call	j_call	cdr3_aa
.	TRBV5-4	TRBJ1-5	ASSSGGQPQH
.	TRBV27	TRBJ2-7	ATSRMGSTAYEQY
.	TRBV19	TRBJ1-2	ASRSWQGDALSLYGYT
.	TRBV7-3	TRBJ2-4	ASIRRVGTKNIQY
.	TRBV5-1	TRBJ2-2	ASSLAGDTGELF
once	TRBV4-1	TRBJ2-1	ASSQTLAGGPYNEQF
.	TRBV28	TRBJ1-2	ATSGFFPLVYGYT
.	TRBV5-4	TRBJ1-1	ASSPPRAIGTEAF
once	TRBV4-1	TRBJ1-2	ASSQGRQNEYGYT
.	TRBV15	TRBJ1-2	ATSWTGNEGYT
.	TRBV27	TRBJ2-5	ASGFIDRYQETQY
.	TRBV7-6	TRBJ2-7	ASSLVGPGTSTGRYEQY
.	TRBV21-1	TRBJ1-2	ASSKGGRKDGYT
.	TRBV19	TRBJ2-7	ASSIAFLYEQY
.	TRBV7-2	TRBJ1-2	ASSARTTDYGYT
.	TRBV30	TRBJ1-2	AYSRTGGDGYT
.	TRBV18	TRBJ2-3	ASSPVAGSTDTQY
.	TRBV11-2	TRBJ2-7	ASSSQAGGAYEQY
.	TRBV6-5	TRBJ2-5	ASSYSGTQY
.	TRBV11-2	TRBJ2-3	ASSLPLGVAGEADTQY
few	TRBV9	TRBJ1-2	ASSVQGVDYGYT
.	TRBV5-6	TRBJ2-7	ASSLYGAGGEQY
few	TRBV12-5	TRBJ2-1	ASGLVRAGREVEQF
.	TRBV25-1	TRBJ1-1	ASRRQSNTEAF
few	TRBV9	TRBJ1-5	ASSTRDRS
.	TRBV19	TRBJ1-3	ASRRQGTFSGNTIY
.	TRBV4-1	TRBJ1-1	ASSQDAKGRTEAF
.	TRBV7-2	TRBJ1-4	ASSLASGQPNEKLF
.	TRBV19	TRBJ1-2	ASSIADRGYYGYT
once	TRBV5-1	TRBJ2-3	ASSHERGRATDTQY
.	TRBV5-5	TRBJ1-2	ASSSSTGYSGYT
.	TRBV4-3	TRBJ2-7	ASSRRTGGSYEQY
.	TRBV2	TRBJ1-1	ASSPGTVNTEAF
.	TRBV7-2	TRBJ2-7	ASSLASKGKYEQY
.	TRBV12-2	TRBJ1-2	ASRSTGAPPYGYT
.	TRBV2	TRBJ2-5	ASGGQKGETQY
.	TRBV28	TRBJ2-1	ASSSPLLAGGSYNEQF
.	TRBV25-1	TRBJ2-2	ASSVQGWDGELF
.	TRBV4-2	TRBJ2-7	ASSQGPGGSDYEQY
.	TRBV2	TRBJ2-5	ASSKGRSQETQY
.	TRBV6-2/TRBV6-3	TRBJ1-5	ASIPGDRDYQPQH
.	TRBV15	TRBJ1-5	ATSRGGGRRLLSNQPQH
.	TRBV2	TRBJ2-1	ASRLQGTRNEQF
.	TRBV5-5	TRBJ2-7	ASSHTSGPYEQY
.	TRBV19	TRBJ1-4	ASADRPTNEKLF
.	TRBV25-1	TRBJ1-6	ASSGGTLYNSPLH
.	TRBV3-1/TRBV3-2	TRBJ1-2	ASSQETATNYGYT
once	TRBV11-3	TRBJ2-7	ASSLAGGPREQY
.	TRBV1	TRBJ2-7	TSSQTPTAPYEQY
.	TRBV5-4	TRBJ2-3	ASSLVRADTQY
.	TRBV10-2	TRBJ2-7	ASSELQRGVEQY
.	TRBV5-5	TRBJ2-2	ASSLGLAGGPVGELF
.	TRBV15	TRBJ1-4	ATSRDRQGFEKLF
few	TRBV4-3	TRBJ2-3	ASSQTYSTDTQY
.	TRBV19	TRBJ2-2	ASNLAGGTGELF
few	TRBV19	TRBJ1-2	ASAKLRQLSYGYT
.	TRBV7-2	TRBJ1-2	ASSLQTGNYGYT